Detailed here is one TCR beta chain. The assay was immunoSEQ multiplex PCR, and TCRdb's table has in-frame clones only and misses some. The sample records tens of thousands of clones, more than 70% being singletons. This entry is derived from a study of OX40 agonist ivuxolimab in advanced cancers. Background on the study: Hepatocellular carcinoma, melanoma, renal cell or head and neck cancer affected the dose-escalation patients.

The germline V gene encodes CDR1 SGDLS and CDR2 YYNGEE. V was trimmed by 3 bases and J by 0 bases, leaving 7 bases between them. CDR3 length equals 14 residues. The sequence was obtained from an adult with an advanced solid tumor such as melanoma, head and neck, liver or kidney cancer. The sequencing used CD4+ or CD8+ T cells sorted from blood, collected in a trial of the OX40 agonist ivuxolimab. The rearrangement joins TRBV9 to TRBJ2-1, with D possibly matching TRBD1 (6 bases). CDR3 DNA: TGTGCCAGCAGCGAAGGGGGCTCCTACAATGAGCAGTTCTTC. Translated, it gives CASSEGGSYNEQFF.